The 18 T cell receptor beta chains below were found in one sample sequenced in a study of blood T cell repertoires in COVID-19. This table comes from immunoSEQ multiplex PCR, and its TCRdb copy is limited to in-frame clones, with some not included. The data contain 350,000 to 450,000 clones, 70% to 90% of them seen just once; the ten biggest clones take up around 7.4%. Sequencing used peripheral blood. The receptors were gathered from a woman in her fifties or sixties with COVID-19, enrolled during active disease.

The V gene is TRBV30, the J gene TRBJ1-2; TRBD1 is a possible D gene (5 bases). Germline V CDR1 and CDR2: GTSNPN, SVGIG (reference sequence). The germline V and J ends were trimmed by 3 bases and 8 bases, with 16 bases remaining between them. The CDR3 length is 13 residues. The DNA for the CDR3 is TGTGCCTGGAGATCGGGACTGCCTGACGGCTACACCTTC. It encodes CAWRSGLPDGYTF.

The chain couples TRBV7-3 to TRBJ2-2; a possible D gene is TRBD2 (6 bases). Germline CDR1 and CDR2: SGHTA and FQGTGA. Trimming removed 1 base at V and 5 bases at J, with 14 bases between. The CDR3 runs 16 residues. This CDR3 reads CASSLNAEGATGELFF. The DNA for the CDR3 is TGTGCCAGCAGCTTAAATGCGGAGGGAGCTACCGGGGAGCTGTTTTTT.

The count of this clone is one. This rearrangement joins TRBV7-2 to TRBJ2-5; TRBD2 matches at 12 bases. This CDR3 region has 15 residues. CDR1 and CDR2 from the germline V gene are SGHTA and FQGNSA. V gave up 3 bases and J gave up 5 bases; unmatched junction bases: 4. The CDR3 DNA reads TGTGCCAGCAGCTTGACTAGCGGGGGCACGGAGACCCAGTACTTC. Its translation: CASSLTSGGTETQYF.

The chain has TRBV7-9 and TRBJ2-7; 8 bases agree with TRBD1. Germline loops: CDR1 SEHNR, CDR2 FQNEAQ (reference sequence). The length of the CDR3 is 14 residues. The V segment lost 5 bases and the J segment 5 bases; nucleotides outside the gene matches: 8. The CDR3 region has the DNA TGTGCCAGCAGCATTGGACAGGGCTGGAACGAGCAGTACTTC. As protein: CASSIGQGWNEQYF.

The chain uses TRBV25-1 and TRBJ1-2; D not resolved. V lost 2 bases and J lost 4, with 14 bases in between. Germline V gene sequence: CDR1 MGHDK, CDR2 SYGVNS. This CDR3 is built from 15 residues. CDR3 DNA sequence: TGTGCCAGCAGTGAAGTAGGAGGGAACGGCTATGGCTACACCTTC. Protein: CASSEVGGNGYGYTF.

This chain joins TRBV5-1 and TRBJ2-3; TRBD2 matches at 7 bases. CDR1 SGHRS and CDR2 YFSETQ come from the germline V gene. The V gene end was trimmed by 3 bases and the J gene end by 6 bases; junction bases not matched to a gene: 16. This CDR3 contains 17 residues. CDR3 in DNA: TGCGCCAGCAGCTATAACCTTCGGGACTACCCCCTCGATACGCAGTATTTT. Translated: CASSYNLRDYPLDTQYF.

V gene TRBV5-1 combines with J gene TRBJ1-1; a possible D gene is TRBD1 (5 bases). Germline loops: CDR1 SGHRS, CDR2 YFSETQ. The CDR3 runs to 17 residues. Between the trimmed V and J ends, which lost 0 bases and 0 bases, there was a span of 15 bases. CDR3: CASSLARGGSMNTEAFF. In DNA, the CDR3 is TGCGCCAGCAGCTTGGCCCGCGGGGGGTCCATGAACACTGAAGCTTTCTTT.

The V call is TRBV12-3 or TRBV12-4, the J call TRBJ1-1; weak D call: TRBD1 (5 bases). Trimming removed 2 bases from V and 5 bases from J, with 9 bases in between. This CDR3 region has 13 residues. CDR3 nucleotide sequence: TGTGCCAGCAGTTTACTGACAGATACTGAAGCTTTCTTT. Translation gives CASSLLTDTEAFF.

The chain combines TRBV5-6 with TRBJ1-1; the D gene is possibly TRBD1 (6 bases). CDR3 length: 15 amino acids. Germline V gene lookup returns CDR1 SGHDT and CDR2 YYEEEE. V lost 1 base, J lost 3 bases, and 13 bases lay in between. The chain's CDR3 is CASSLREWGHTEAFF. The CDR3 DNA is TGTGCCAGCAGCTTGAGGGAGTGGGGGCACACTGAAGCTTTCTTT.

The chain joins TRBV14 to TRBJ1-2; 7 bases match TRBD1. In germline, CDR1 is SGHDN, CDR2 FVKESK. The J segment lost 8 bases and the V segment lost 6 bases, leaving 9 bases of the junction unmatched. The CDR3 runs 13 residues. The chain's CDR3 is CASSLQTGSGYTF. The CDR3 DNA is TGTGCCAGCAGTCTGCAGACAGGGTCGGGCTACACCTTC.

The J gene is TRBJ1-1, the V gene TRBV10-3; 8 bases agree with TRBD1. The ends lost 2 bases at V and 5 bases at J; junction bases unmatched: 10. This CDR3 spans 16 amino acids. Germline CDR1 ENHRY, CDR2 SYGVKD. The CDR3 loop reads CAISETPTGELTEAFF. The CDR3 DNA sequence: TGTGCCATCAGTGAGACTCCGACAGGGGAATTAACTGAAGCTTTCTTT.

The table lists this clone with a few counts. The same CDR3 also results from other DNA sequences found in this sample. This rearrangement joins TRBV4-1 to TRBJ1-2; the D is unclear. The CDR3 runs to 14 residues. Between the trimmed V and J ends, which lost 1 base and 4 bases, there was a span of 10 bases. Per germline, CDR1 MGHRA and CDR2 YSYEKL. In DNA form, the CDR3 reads TGCGCCAGCAGCCAAGGGGGAGGCGGCTATGGCTACACCTTC. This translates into CASSQGGGGYGYTF.

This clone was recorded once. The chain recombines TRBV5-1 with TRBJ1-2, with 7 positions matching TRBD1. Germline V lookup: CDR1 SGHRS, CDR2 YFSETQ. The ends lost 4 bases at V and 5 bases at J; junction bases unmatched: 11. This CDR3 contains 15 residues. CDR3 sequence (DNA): TGCGCCAGCAGCGAGTATTCACGACAGGGATATGGCTACACCTTC. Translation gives CASSEYSRQGYGYTF.

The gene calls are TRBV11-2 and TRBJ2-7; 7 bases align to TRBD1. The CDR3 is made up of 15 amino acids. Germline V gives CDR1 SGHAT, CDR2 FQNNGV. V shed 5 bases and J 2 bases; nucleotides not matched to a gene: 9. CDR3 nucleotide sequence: TGTGCCAGCAGCGCTACAGGGGTTAGCCCCTACGAGCAGTACTTC. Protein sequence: CASSATGVSPYEQYF.

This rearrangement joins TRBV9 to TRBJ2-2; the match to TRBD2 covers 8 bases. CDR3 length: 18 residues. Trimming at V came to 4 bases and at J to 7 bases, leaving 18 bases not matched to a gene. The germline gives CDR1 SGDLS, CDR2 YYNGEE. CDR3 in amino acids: CASSPRRGGGGTDGELFF. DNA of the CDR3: TGTGCCAGCAGCCCACGCCGGGGTGGCGGGGGGACCGACGGGGAGCTGTTTTTT.

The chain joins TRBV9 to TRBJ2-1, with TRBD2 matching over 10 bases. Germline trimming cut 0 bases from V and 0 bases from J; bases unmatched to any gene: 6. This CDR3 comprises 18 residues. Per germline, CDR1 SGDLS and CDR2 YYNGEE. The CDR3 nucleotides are TGTGCCAGCAGCGTAGAGGCTAGCGGGGGCAGCTCCTACAATGAGCAGTTCTTC. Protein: CASSVEASGGSSYNEQFF. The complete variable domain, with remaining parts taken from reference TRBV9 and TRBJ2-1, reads DSGVTQTPKHLITATGQRVTLRCSPRSGDLSVYWYQQSLDQGLQFLIQYYNGEERAKGNILERFSAQQFPDLHSELNLSSLELGDSALYFCASSVEASGGSSYNEQFFGPGTRLTVL.

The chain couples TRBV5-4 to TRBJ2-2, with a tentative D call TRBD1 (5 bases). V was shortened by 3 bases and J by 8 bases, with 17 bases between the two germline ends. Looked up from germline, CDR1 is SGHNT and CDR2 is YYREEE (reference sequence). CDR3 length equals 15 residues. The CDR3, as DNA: TGTGCCAGCAGCTCCCATCCACAGGACGGGGGGGAGCTGTTTTTT. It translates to CASSSHPQDGGELFF.

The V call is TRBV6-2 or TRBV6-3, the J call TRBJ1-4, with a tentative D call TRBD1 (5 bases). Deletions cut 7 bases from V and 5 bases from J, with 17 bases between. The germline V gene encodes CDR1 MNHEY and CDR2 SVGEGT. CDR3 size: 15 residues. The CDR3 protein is CASTPFRGLNEKLFF. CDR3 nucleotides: TGTGCCAGCACCCCCTTTAGGGGATTGAATGAAAAACTGTTTTTT.